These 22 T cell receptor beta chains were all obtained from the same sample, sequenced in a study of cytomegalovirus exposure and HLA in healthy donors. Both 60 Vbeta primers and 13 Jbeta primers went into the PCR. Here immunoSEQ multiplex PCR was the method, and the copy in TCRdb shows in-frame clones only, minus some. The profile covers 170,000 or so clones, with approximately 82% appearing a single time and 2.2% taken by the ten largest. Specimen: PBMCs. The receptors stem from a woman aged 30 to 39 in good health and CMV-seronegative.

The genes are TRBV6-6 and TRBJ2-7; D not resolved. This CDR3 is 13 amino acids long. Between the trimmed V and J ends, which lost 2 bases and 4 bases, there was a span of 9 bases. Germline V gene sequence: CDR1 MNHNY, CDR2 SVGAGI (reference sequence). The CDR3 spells CASSYIYGYEQYF. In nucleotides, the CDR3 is TGTGCCAGCAGTTACATCTATGGTTACGAGCAGTACTTC.

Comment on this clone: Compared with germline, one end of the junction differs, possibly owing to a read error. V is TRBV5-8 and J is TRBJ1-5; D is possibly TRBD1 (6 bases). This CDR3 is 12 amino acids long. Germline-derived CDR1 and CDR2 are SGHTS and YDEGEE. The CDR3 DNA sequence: TGTGCCAGCAGGGACAGCAATCAGCCCCAACATTTT. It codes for CASRDSNQPQHF. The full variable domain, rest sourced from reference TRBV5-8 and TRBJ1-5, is EAGVTQSPTHLIKTRGQQATLRCSPISGHTSVYWYQQALGLGLQFLLWYDEGEERNRGNFPPRFSGRQFPNYSSELNVNALELEDSALYLCASRDSNQPQHFGDGTRLSIL.

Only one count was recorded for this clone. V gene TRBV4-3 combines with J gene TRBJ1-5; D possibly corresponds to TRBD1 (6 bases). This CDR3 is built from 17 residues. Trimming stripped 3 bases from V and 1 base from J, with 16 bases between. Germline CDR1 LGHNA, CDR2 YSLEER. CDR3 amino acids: CASSQDRTELSNQPQHF. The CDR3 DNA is TGCGCCAGCAGCCAGGATAGGACAGAGCTGAGCAATCAGCCCCAGCATTTT.

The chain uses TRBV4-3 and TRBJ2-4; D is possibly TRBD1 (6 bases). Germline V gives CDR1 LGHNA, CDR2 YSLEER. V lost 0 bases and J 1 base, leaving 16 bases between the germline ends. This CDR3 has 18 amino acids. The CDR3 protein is CASSQDLPGQGAKNIQYF. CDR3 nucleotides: TGCGCCAGCAGCCAAGACCTGCCTGGGCAGGGGGCCAAAAACATTCAGTACTTC.

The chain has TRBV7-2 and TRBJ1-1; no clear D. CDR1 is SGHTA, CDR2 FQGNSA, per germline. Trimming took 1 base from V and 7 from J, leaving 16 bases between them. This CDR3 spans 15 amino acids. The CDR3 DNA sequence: TGTGCCAGCAGCTTAGTTGAAAATGGGCAGAGTGAAGCTTTCTTT. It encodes CASSLVENGQSEAFF.

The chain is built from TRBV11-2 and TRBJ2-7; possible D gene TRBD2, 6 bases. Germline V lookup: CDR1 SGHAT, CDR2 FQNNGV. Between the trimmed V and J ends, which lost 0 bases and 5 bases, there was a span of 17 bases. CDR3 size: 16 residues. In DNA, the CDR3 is TGTGCCAGCAGCTTAGACCGGGGGACTTCGAGGAACGAGCAGTACTTC. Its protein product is CASSLDRGTSRNEQYF.

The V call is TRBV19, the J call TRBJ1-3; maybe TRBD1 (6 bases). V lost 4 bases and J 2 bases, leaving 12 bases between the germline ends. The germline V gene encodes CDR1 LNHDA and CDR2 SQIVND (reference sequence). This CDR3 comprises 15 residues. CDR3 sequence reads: CASSTQQGPGNTIYF. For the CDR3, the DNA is TGTGCCAGTAGTACCCAACAGGGCCCTGGAAACACCATATATTTT.

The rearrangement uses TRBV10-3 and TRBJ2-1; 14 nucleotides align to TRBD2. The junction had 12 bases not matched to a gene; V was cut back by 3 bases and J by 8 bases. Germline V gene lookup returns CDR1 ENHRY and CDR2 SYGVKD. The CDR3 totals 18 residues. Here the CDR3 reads CAISDRVTSGRAGDEQFF. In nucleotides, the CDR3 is TGTGCCATCAGTGACAGAGTGACTAGCGGGAGGGCGGGTGATGAGCAGTTCTTC.

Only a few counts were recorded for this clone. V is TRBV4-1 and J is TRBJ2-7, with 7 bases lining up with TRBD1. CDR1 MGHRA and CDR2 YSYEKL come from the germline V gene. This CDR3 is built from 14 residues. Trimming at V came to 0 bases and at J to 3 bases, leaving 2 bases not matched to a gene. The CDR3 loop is CASSQDPGGYEQYF. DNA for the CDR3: TGCGCCAGCAGCCAAGACCCAGGGGGCTACGAGCAGTACTTC.

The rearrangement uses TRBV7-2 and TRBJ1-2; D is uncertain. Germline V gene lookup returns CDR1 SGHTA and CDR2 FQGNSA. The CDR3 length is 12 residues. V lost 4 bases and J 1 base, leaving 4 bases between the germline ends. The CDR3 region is CASSSFNYGYTF. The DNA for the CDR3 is TGTGCCAGCAGCTCCTTTAACTATGGCTACACCTTC.

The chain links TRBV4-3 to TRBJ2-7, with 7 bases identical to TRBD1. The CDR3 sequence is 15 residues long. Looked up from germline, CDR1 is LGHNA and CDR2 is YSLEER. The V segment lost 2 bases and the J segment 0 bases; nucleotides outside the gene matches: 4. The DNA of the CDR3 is TGCGCCAGCAGCCAAAAACAGGGGTCCTCCTACGAGCAGTACTTC. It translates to CASSQKQGSSYEQYF.

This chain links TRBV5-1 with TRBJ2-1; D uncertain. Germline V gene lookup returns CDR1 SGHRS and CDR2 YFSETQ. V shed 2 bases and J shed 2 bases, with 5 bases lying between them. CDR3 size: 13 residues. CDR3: CASSFDTYNEQFF. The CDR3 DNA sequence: TGCGCCAGCAGCTTTGACACCTACAATGAGCAGTTCTTC.

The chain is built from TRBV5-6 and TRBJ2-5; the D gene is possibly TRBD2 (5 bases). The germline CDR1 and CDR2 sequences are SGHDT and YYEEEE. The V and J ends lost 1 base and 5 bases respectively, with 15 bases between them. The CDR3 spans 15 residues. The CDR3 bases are TGTGCCAGCAGCTTGCGCCTAGCCTCCGGGGAGACCCAGTACTTC. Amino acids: CASSLRLASGETQYF.

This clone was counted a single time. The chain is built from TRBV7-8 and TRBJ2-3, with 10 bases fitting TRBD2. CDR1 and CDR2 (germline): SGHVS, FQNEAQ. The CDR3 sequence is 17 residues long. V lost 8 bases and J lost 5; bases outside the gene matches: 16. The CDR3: CASSSVAGGLGIDTQYF. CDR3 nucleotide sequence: TGTGCCAGCTCTTCTGTAGCGGGAGGCCTAGGAATAGATACGCAGTATTTT.

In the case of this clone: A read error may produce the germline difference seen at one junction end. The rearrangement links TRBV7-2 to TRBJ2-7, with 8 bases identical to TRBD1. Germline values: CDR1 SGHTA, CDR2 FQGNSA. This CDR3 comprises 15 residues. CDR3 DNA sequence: TGTGCCGGCAGCCCCGCCGGAGCAGGGGGCCGCGAGCAGTACTTC. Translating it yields CAGSPAGAGGREQYF. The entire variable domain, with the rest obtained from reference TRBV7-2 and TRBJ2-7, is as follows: GAGVSQSPSNKVTEKGKDVELRCDPISGHTALYWYRQSLGQGLEFLIYFQGNSAPDKSGLPSDRFSAERTGGSVSTLTIQRTQQEDSAVYLCAGSPAGAGGREQYFGPGTRLTVT.

CDR3 in DNA: TGTGCCAGCAGCCCCGTGCGGGGCCCTAATTCACCCCTCCACTTT. Protein: CASSPVRGPNSPLHF. V is TRBV5-4 and J is TRBJ1-6; possibly TRBD1 for D (5 bases). The CDR3 contains 15 residues. V was pared by 4 bases and J by 6 bases, with 14 bases between. Germline assignment: CDR1 SGHNT and CDR2 YYREEE (reference sequence).

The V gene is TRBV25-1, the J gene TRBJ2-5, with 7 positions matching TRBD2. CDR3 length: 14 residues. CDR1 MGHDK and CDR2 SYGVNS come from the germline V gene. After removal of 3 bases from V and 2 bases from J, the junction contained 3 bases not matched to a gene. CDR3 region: CASSDPLAQETQYF. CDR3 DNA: TGTGCCAGCAGTGATCCACTAGCGCAAGAGACCCAGTACTTC.

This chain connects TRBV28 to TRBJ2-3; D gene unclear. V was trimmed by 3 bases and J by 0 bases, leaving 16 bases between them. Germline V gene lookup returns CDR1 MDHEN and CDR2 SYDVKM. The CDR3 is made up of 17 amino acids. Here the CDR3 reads CASSFPRGVESTDTQYF. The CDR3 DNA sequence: TGTGCCAGCAGTTTTCCCCGAGGCGTGGAGAGCACAGATACGCAGTATTTT.

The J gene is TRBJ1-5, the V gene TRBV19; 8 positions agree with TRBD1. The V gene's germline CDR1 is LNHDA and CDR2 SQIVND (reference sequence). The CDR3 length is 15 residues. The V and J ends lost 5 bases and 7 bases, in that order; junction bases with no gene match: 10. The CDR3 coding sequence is TGTGCCAGTAGTGCAGCACAGGGGGGGCTACAGCCCCAGCATTTT. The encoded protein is CASSAAQGGLQPQHF.

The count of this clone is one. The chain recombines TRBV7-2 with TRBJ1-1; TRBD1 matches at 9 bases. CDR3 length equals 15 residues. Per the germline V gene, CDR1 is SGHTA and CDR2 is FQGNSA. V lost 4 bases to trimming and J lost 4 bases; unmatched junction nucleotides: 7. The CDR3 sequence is CASSSLQGAFTEAFF. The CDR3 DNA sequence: TGTGCCAGCAGCTCCCTACAGGGGGCTTTCACTGAAGCTTTCTTT.

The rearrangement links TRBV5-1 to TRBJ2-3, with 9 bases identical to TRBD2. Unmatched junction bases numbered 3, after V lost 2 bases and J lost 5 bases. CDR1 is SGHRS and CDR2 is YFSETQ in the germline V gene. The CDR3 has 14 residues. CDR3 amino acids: CASSFTRGGDTQYF. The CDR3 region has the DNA TGCGCCAGCAGCTTTACGCGGGGGGGAGATACGCAGTATTTT. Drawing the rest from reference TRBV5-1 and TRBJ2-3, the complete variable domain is KAGVTQTPRYLIKTRGQQVTLSCSPISGHRSVSWYQQTPGQGLQFLFEYFSETQRNKGNFPGRFSGRQFSNSRSEMNVSTLELGDSALYLCASSFTRGGDTQYFGPGTRLTVL.

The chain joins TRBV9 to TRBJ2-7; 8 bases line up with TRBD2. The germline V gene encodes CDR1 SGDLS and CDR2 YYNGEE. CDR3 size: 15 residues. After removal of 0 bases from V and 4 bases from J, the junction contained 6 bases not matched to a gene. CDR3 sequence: CASSVEAREGYEQYF. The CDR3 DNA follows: TGTGCCAGCAGCGTAGAGGCCCGGGAGGGATACGAGCAGTACTTC.